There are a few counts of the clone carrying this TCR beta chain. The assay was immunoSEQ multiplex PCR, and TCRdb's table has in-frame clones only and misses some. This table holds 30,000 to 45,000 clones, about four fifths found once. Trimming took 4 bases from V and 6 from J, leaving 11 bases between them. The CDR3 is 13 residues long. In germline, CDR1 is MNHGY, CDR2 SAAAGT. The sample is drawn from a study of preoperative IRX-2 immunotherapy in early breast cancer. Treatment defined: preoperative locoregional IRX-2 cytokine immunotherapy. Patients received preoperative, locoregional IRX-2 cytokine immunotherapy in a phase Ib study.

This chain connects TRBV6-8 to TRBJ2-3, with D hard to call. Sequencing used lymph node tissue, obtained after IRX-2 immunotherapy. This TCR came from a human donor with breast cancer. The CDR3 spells CASSLGWLDTQYF. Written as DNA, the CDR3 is TGTGCCAGCAGTTTGGGTTGGTTGGATACGCAGTATTTT.